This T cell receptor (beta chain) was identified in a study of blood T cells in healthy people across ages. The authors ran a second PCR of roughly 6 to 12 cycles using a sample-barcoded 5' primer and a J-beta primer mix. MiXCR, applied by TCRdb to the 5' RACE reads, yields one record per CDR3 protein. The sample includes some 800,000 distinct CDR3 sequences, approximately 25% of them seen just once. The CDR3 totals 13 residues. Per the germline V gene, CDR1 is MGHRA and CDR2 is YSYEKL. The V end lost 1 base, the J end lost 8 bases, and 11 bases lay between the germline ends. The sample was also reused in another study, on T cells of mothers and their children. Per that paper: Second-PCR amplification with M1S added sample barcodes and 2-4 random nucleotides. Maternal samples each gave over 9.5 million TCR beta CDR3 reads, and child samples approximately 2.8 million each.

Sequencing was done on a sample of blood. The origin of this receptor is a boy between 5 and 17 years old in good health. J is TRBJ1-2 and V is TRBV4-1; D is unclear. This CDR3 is CASSQVAAPGYTF. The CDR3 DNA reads TGCGCCAGCAGCCAAGTGGCCGCCCCGGGCTACACCTTC.